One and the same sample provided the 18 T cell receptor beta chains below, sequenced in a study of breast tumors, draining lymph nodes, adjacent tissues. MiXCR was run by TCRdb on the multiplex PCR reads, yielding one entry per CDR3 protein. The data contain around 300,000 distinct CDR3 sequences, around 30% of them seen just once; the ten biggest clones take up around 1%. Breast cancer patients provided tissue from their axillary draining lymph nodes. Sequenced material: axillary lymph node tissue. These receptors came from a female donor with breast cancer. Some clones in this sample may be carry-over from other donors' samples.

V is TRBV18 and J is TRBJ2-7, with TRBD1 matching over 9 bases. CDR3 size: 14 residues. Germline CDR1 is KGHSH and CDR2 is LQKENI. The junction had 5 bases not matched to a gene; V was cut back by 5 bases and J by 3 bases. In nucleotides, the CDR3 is TGTGCCAGCTCAACACAGGGGGCGGGCTACGAGCAGTACTTC. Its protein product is CASSTQGAGYEQYF.

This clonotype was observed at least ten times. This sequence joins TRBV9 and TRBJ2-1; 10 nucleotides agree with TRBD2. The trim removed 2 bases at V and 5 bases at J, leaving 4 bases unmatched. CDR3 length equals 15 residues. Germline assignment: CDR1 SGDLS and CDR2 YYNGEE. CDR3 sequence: CASSVRTSGDNEQFF. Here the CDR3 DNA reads TGTGCCAGCAGCGTCAGGACTAGCGGAGACAATGAGCAGTTCTTC.

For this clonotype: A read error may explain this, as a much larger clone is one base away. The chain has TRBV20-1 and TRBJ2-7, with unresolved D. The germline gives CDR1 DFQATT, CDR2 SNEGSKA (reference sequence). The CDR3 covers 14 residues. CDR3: CSVSPPTESSEQYF. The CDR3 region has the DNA TGCAGTGTCTCGCCCCCGACGGAGTCCTCCGAGCAGTACTTC.

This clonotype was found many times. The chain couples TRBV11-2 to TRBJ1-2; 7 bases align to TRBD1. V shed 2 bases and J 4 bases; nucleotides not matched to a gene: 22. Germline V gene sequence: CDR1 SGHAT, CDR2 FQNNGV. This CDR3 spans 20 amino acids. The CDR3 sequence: CASSLIRWMAGGLGAYGYTF. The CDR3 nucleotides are TGTGCCAGCAGCTTAATTCGTTGGATGGCAGGGGGGCTAGGGGCCTATGGCTACACCTTC. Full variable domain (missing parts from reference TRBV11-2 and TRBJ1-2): EAGVAQSPRYKIIEKRQSVAFWCNPISGHATLYWYQQILGQGPKLLIQFQNNGVVDDSQLPKDRFSAERLKGVDSTLKIQPAKLEDSAVYLCASSLIRWMAGGLGAYGYTFGSGTRLTVV.

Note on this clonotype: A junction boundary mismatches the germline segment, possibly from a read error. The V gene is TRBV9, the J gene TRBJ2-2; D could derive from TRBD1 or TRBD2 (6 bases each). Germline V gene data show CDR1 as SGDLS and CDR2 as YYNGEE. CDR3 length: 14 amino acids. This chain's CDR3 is CASNGRGNTGGLFF. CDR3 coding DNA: TGTGCCAGCAACGGCAGGGGAAACACCGGGGGGCTGTTTTTT.

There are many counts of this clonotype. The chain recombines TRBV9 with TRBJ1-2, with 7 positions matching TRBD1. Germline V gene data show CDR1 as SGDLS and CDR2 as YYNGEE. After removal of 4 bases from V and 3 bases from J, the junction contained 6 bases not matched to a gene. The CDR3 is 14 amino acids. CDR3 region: CASSQDRADYGYTF. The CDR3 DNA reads TGTGCCAGCAGCCAAGACAGGGCGGACTATGGCTACACCTTC.

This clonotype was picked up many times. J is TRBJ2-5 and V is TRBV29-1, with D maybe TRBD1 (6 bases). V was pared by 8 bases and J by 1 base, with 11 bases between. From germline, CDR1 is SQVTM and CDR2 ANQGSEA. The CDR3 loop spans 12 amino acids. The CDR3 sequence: CSTRTVQETQYF. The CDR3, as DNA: TGCAGCACTCGGACAGTCCAAGAGACCCAGTACTTC. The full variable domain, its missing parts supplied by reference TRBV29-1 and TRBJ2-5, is SAVISQKPSRDICQRGTSLTIQCQVDSQVTMMFWYRQQPGQSLTLIATANQGSEATYESGFVIDKFPISRPNLTFSTLTVSNMSPEDSSIYLCSTRTVQETQYFGPGTRLLVL.

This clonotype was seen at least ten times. The CDR3 DNA follows: TGTGCCAGCAGCATCCTACAGGGTAGGAACACCGGGGAGCTGTTTTTT. This encodes CASSILQGRNTGELFF. This rearrangement joins TRBV9 to TRBJ2-2, with D tentatively TRBD1 (6 bases). The CDR3 totals 16 residues. V lost 4 bases to trimming and J lost 1 base, with 14 bases between them. Germline lookup yields CDR1 SGDLS and CDR2 YYNGEE.

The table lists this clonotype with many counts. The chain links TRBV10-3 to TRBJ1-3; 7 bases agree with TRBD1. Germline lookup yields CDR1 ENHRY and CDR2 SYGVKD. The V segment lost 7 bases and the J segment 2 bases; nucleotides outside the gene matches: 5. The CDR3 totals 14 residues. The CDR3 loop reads CAITDRQAGNTIYF. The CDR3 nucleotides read TGTGCCATCACGGACAGGCAAGCTGGAAACACCATATATTTT.

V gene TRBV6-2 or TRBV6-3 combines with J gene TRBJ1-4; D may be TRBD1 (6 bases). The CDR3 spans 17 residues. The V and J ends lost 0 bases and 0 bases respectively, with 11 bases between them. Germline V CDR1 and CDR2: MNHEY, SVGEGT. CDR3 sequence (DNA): TGTGCCAGCAGTTACTCGAAACAGGGACCAACTAATGAAAAACTGTTTTTT. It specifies CASSYSKQGPTNEKLFF.

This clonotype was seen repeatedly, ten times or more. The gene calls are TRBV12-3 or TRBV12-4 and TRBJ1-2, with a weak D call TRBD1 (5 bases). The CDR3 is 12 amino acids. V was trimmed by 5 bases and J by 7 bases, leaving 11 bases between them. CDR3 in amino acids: CASSARVFGYTF. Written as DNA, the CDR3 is TGTGCCAGCAGTGCCAGGGTCTTTGGCTACACCTTC.

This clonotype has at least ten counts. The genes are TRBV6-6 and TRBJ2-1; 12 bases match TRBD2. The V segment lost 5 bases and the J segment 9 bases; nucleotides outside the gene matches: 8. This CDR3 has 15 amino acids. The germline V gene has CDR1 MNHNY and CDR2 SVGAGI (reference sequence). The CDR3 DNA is TGTGCCAGCAGTGGACTAGCGGGAAACTTAGGTGAGCAGTTCTTC. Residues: CASSGLAGNLGEQFF.

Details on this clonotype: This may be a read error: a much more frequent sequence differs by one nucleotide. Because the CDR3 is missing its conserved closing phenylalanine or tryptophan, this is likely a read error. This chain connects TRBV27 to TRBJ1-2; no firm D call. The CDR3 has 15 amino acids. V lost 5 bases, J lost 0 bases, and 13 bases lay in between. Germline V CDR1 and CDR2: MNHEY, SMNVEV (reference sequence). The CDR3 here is CASSPQVFSNYGYTL. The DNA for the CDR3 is TGTGCCAGCAGTCCCCAAGTCTTCTCTAACTATGGCTACACCCTC.

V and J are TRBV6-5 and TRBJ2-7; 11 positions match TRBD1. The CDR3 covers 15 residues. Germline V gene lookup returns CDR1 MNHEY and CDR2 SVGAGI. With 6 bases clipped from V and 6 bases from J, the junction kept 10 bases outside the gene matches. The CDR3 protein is CASSLTPGQGGEQYF. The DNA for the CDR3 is TGTGCCAGCAGCCTCACCCCGGGACAGGGGGGCGAGCAGTACTTC.

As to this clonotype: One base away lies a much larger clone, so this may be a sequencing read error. CDR3 amino acids: CASSLGQGLAGYEQFF. In DNA, the CDR3 is TGTGCCAGCAGCTTAGGGCAGGGACTAGCGGGTTACGAGCAGTTCTTC. V gene TRBV7-2 combines with J gene TRBJ2-1, with 12 bases fitting TRBD2. CDR1 SGHTA and CDR2 FQGNSA come from the germline V gene. V shed 1 base, J shed 10 bases, and the junction held 8 bases outside the gene matches. CDR3 length equals 16 residues. The full variable domain, completed using reference TRBV7-2 and TRBJ2-1, is GAGVSQSPSNKVTEKGKDVELRCDPISGHTALYWYRQSLGQGLEFLIYFQGNSAPDKSGLPSDRFSAERTGGSVSTLTIQRTQQEDSAVYLCASSLGQGLAGYEQFFGPGTRLTVL.

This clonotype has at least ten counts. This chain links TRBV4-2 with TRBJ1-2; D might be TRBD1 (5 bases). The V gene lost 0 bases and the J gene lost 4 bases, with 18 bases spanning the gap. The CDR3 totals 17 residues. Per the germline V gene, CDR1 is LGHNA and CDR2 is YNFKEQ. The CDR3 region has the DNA TGTGCCAGCAGCCAAGATCCCGGCGAGGGGAGGAGCTATGGCTACACCTTC. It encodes CASSQDPGEGRSYGYTF.

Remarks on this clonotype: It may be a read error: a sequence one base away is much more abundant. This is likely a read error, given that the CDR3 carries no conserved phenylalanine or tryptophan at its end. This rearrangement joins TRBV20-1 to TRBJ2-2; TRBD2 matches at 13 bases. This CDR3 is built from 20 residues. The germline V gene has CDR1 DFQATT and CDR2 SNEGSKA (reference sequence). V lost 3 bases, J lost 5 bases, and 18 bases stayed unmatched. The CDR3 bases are TGCAGTGCTAGGGGGGGGATCAGCGGACTAGCGGGAGCTCGTACCGGGGAGCTGTTTTCT. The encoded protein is CSARGGISGLAGARTGELFS.

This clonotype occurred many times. The CDR3 DNA reads as TGCGCCAGCAGTGAAATCGGAGGACCGCGACTAGCGGGAGGTTACACCGGGGAGCTGTTTTTT. This encodes CASSEIGGPRLAGGYTGELFF. The J gene is TRBJ2-2, the V gene TRBV10-1, with TRBD2 matching over 13 bases. The CDR3 contains 21 residues. Germline V gives CDR1 WNHNN, CDR2 SYGVQD (reference sequence). J gave up 3 bases and V 3 bases, and 16 bases lay outside the gene matches.